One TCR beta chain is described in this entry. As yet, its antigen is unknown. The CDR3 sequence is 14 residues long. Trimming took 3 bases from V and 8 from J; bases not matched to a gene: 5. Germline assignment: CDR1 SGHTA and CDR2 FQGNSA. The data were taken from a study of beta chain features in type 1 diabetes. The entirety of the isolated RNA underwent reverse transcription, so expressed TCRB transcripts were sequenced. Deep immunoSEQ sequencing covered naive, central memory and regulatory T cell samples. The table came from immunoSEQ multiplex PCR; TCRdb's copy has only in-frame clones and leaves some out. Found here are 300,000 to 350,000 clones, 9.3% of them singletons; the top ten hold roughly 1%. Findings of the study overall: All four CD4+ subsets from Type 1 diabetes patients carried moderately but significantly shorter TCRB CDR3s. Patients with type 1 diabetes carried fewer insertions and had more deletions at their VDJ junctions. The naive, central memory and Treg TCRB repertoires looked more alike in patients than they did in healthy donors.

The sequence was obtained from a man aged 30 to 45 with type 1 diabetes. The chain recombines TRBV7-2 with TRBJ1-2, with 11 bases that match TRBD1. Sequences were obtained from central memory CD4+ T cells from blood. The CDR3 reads CASSLDRGPGGYTF. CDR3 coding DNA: TGTGCCAGCAGCTTGGACAGGGGGCCAGGCGGCTACACCTTC.